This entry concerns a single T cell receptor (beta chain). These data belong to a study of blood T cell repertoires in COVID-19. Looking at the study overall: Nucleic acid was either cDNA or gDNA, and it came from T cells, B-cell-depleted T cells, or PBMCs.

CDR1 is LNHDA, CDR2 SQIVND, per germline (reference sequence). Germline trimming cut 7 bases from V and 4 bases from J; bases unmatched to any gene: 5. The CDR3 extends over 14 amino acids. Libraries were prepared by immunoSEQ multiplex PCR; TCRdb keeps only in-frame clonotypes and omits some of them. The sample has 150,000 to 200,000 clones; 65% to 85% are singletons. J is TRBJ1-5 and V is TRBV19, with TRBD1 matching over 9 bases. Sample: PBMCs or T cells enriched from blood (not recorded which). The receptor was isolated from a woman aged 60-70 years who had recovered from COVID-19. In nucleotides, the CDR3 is TGTGCCAGTACAGTTGGGACAGGGAATCAGCCCCAGCATTTT. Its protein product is CASTVGTGNQPQHF.